What follows are 18 T cell receptor beta chains derived from one specimen sequenced in a study of blood T cell repertoires in COVID-19. The method was immunoSEQ multiplex PCR; TCRdb's version includes in-frame clones alone and lacks a portion of them. The table lists about 110,000 clones, 75% to 95% of them singletons, with 1% to 1.5% in the top ten. The specimen sequenced was peripheral blood. These receptor sequences come from a woman aged 25 to 39 with acute or convalescent COVID-19.

The chain carries TRBV7-3 and TRBJ2-3; 9 nucleotides align to TRBD2. The CDR3 contains 16 residues. V was pared by 6 bases and J by 5 bases, with 12 bases of the junction left unmatched. Per germline, CDR1 SGHTA and CDR2 FQGTGA. CDR3 sequence: CASRNHAGGRGDTQYF. In nucleotides, the CDR3 is TGTGCCAGCAGGAATCACGCGGGGGGGCGCGGAGATACGCAGTATTTT.

The chain couples TRBV4-3 to TRBJ2-5, with D possibly being TRBD2 (6 bases). CDR3 length: 16 amino acids. Germline V gene data show CDR1 as LGHNA and CDR2 as YSLEER. V was trimmed by 0 bases and J by 4 bases, leaving 15 bases between them. The DNA for the CDR3 is TGCGCCAGCAGCCAAGATCAGACGGGAGAGGGAGAGACCCAGTACTTC. Residues: CASSQDQTGEGETQYF.

The chain couples TRBV9 to TRBJ2-1; D gene uncertain. Trimming removed 3 bases from V and 2 bases from J, with 12 bases in between. Per germline, CDR1 SGDLS and CDR2 YYNGEE. The CDR3 is 15 amino acids. This CDR3 is CASSALDITYNEQFF. DNA for the CDR3: TGTGCCAGCAGCGCGTTAGACATAACCTACAATGAGCAGTTCTTC.

The chain links TRBV28 to TRBJ1-4, with a weak D call TRBD1 (5 bases). CDR3 length: 12 amino acids. Germline V gives CDR1 MDHEN, CDR2 SYDVKM. Trimming cost V 8 bases and J 6 bases, with 10 bases left between them. The CDR3 bases are TGTGCCAGCGGGGCCCCGGATGAAAAACTGTTTTTT. Translated, it gives CASGAPDEKLFF.

The chain combines TRBV13 with TRBJ2-1, with 9 bases lining up with TRBD2. Looked up from germline, CDR1 is PRHDT and CDR2 is FYEKMQ (reference sequence). Trimming took 5 bases from V and 4 from J; bases not matched to a gene: 18. The CDR3 spans 19 residues. CDR3 DNA sequence: TGTGCCAGCAGCAAAACAAGGTTTCAGGGACTAGCCTCATACAATGAGCAGTTCTTC. Its protein product is CASSKTRFQGLASYNEQFF.

The chain employs TRBV7-2 and TRBJ1-5, with D hard to call. CDR1 SGHTA and CDR2 FQGNSA come from the germline V gene. V lost 3 bases, J lost 2 bases, and 8 bases lay in between. The CDR3 is made up of 14 amino acids. Written as DNA, the CDR3 is TGTGCCAGCAGCTTCTGGGGAGGCAATCAGCCCCAGCATTTT. Its protein is CASSFWGGNQPQHF.

The chain has TRBV13 and TRBJ2-7; 13 positions agree with TRBD2. V was clipped by 6 bases and J by 3 bases; unmatched bases: 17. Germline V lookup: CDR1 PRHDT, CDR2 FYEKMQ (reference sequence). The CDR3 extends over 19 amino acids. The DNA of the CDR3 is TGTGCCAGCAGTATGTGGAGGACAGGAGGACTAGCGGGAGTCTACGAGCAGTACTTC. Protein: CASSMWRTGGLAGVYEQYF.

The rearrangement uses TRBV11-3 and TRBJ2-4, with 8 bases lining up with TRBD2. After removal of 0 bases from V and 6 bases from J, the junction contained 7 bases not matched to a gene. This CDR3 spans 16 amino acids. Per germline, CDR1 SGHNT and CDR2 YENEEA. The CDR3 DNA is TGTGCCAGCAGCTTAGACCGGGGGGGCCTGGGAAACATTCAGTACTTC. Protein product: CASSLDRGGLGNIQYF.

V usage is TRBV7-6 and J usage is TRBJ1-1; perhaps TRBD1 as D (6 bases). The CDR3 runs 14 residues. V was clipped by 5 bases and J by 0 bases, with 10 bases between them. The V gene's germline CDR1 is SGHVS and CDR2 FNYEAQ. CDR3 in DNA: TGTGCCAGCAGCATGGGACAACTGAACACTGAAGCTTTCTTT. Encoded protein: CASSMGQLNTEAFF.

V gene TRBV27 combines with J gene TRBJ1-2; 9 nucleotides match TRBD1. Trimming cost V 5 bases and J 6 bases; bases outside gene matches: 4. Germline V lookup: CDR1 MNHEY, CDR2 SMNVEV (reference sequence). The length of the CDR3 is 13 residues. The CDR3 loop reads CASSRDRVDGYTF. Here the CDR3 DNA reads TGTGCCAGCAGTAGGGACAGGGTGGATGGCTACACCTTC.

This chain uses TRBV15 with TRBJ2-5; TRBD2 agrees at 7 bases. V shed 0 bases and J 1 base; nucleotides not matched to a gene: 2. The CDR3 has 15 amino acids. Looked up from germline, CDR1 is LNHNV and CDR2 is YYDKDF (reference sequence). The CDR3 protein is CATSRDPSGQETQYF. The CDR3 coding sequence is TGTGCCACCAGCAGAGATCCTAGCGGCCAAGAGACCCAGTACTTC.

This clone was detected only once. The chain recombines TRBV7-8 with TRBJ1-5, with D tentatively TRBD1 (6 bases). The CDR3 contains 15 residues. The V end was cut by 1 base, the J end by 0 bases, with 7 bases between. The germline CDR1 and CDR2 sequences are SGHVS and FQNEAQ. This CDR3 is CASSLGTDSNQPQHF. The CDR3, as DNA: TGTGCCAGCAGCTTAGGGACAGATAGCAATCAGCCCCAGCATTTT.

V is TRBV15 and J is TRBJ1-2; 10 positions match TRBD1. The CDR3 contains 15 residues. Germline V gene lookup returns CDR1 LNHNV and CDR2 YYDKDF (reference sequence). J gave up 1 base and V 3 bases, and 2 bases lay outside the gene matches. CDR3 in DNA: TGTGCCACCAGCAGTCGGGACAGGGGTAACTATGGCTACACCTTC. It codes for CATSSRDRGNYGYTF.

The rearrangement uses TRBV27 and TRBJ2-1; 8 bases align to TRBD1. J lost 4 bases, V lost 3 bases, and 5 bases had no gene match. Germline V gives CDR1 MNHEY, CDR2 SMNVEV (reference sequence). The CDR3 contains 15 residues. CDR3: CASSFTGQGYNEQFF. In DNA, the CDR3 is TGTGCCAGCAGTTTCACTGGACAGGGATACAATGAGCAGTTCTTC.

The chain recombines TRBV28 with TRBJ1-5; D not resolved. The length of the CDR3 is 15 residues. The V gene lost 6 bases and the J gene lost 2 bases, with 14 bases spanning the gap. From germline, CDR1 is MDHEN and CDR2 SYDVKM. In DNA form, the CDR3 reads TGTGCCAGCAGCCTTGGTGGAGTGGGCAATCAGCCCCAGCATTTT. Amino acid sequence: CASSLGGVGNQPQHF.

In DNA, the CDR3 is TGTGCCTGGAGTGGAGGGTCCAGTGGATTCTCTGAAGCTTTCTTT. Translation gives CAWSGGSSGFSEAFF. The rearrangement uses TRBV30 and TRBJ1-1, with D uncertain. Trimming removed 1 base at V and 6 bases at J, with 18 bases between. From germline, CDR1 is GTSNPN and CDR2 SVGIG (reference sequence). This CDR3 is 15 amino acids long. Together with reference TRBV30 and TRBJ1-1, the CDR3 gives the full variable domain: SQTIHQWPATLVQPVGSPLSLECTVEGTSNPNLYWYRQAAGRGLQLLFYSVGIGQISSEVPQNLSASRPQDRQFILSSKKLLLSDSGFYLCAWSGGSSGFSEAFFGQGTRLTVV.

The CDR3 spells CASSHGQANYGYTF. The CDR3 DNA follows: TGTGCCAGCAGTCATGGACAGGCTAACTATGGCTACACCTTC. The chain couples TRBV28 to TRBJ1-2; 7 positions match TRBD1. The CDR3 is made up of 14 amino acids. V trimming: 5 bases; J trimming: 0 bases; junction bases outside the gene matches: 3. The germline V gene encodes CDR1 MDHEN and CDR2 SYDVKM.

The CDR3, as DNA: TGTGCCAGCTCGAGGGACACTGGAAACACCATATATTTT. Protein: CASSRDTGNTIYF. The V call is TRBV2, the J call TRBJ1-3; maybe TRBD1 (6 bases). CDR1 is SNHLY, CDR2 FYNNEI, per germline. The germline V and J ends were trimmed by 8 bases and 2 bases, with 10 bases remaining between them. CDR3 length equals 13 residues.